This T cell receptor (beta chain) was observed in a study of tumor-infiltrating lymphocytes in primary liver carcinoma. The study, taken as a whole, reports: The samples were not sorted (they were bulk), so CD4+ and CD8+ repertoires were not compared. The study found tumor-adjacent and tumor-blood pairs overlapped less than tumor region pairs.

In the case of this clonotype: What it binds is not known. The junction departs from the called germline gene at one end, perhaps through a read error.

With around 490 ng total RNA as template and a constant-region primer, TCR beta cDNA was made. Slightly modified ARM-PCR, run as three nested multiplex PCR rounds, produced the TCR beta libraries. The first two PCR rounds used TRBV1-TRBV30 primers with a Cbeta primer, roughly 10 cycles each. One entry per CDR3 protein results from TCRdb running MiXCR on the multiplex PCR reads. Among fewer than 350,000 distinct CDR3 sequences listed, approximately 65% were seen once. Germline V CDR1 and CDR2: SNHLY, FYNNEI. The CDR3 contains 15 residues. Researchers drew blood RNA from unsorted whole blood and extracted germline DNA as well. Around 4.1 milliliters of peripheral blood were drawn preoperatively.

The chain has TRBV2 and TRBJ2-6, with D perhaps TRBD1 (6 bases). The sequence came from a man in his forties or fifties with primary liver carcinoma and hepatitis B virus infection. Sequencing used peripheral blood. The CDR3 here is CASSERGGGSNALTF. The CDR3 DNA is TGTGCCAGCAGTGAACGTGGGGGCGGGTCCAACGCCCTGACTTTC. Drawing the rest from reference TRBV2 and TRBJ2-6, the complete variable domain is EPEVTQTPSHQVTQMGQEVILRCVPISNHLYFYWYRQILGQKVEFLVSFYNNEISEKSEIFDDQFSVERPDGSNFTLKIRSTKLEDSAMYFCASSERGGGSNALTFGAGSRLTVL.